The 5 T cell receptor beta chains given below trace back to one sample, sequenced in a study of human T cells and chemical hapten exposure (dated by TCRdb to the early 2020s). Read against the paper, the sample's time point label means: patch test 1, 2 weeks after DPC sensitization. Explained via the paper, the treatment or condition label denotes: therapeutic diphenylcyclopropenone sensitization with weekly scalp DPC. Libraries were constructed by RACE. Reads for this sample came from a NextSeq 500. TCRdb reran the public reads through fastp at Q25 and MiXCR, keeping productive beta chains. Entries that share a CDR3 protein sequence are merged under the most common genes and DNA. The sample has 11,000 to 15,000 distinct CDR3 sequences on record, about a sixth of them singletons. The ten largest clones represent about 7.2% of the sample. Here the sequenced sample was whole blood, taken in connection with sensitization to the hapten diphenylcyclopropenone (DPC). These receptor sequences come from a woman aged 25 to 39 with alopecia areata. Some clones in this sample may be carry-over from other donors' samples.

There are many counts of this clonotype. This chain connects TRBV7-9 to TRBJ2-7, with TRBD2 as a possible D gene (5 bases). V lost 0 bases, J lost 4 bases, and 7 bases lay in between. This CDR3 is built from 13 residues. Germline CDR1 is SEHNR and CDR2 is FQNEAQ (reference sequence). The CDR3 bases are TGTGCCAGCAGCTTAGCTCGGGATTACGAGCAGTACTTC. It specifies CASSLARDYEQYF.

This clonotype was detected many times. The DNA for the CDR3 is TGCGCCAGCAGCGATAGCGGACAGCCCCAGTTCTTC. Translating it yields CASSDSGQPQFF. The V call is TRBV5-1, the J call TRBJ2-1; D tentatively fits TRBD1 or TRBD2 (6 bases each). Trimming stripped 4 bases from V and 13 bases from J, with 15 bases between. Germline V gene lookup returns CDR1 SGHRS and CDR2 YFSETQ. The CDR3 covers 12 residues.

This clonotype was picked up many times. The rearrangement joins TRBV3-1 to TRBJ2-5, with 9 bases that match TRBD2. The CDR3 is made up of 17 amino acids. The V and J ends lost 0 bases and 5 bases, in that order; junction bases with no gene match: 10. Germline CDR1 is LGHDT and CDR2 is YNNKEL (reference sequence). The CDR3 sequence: CASSQDYRRGGFETQYF. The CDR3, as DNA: TGTGCCAGCAGCCAAGATTATCGGCGGGGGGGCTTCGAGACCCAGTACTTC.

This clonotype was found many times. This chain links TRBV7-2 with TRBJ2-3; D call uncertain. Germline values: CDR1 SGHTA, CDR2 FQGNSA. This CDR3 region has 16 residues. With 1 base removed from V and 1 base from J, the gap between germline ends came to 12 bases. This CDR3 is CASSLEYGLRTDTQYF. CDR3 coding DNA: TGTGCCAGCAGCTTAGAATATGGGCTTCGCACAGATACGCAGTATTTT.

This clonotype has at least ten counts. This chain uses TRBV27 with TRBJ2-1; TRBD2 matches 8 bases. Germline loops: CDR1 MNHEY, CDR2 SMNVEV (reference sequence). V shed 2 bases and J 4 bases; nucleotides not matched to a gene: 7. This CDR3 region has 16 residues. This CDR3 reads CASSLGVASGYNEQFF. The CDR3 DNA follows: TGTGCCAGCAGTTTAGGGGTGGCTAGCGGGTACAATGAGCAGTTCTTC.